Presented here are 9 T cell receptor beta chains from one specimen sequenced in a study of early T cells in non-severe SARS-CoV-2 infection. TCRdb reprocessed the 5' RACE reads with MiXCR, giving one entry per CDR3 protein. The sample lists around 60,000 distinct CDR3 sequences, roughly a tenth occurring once. The sample taken for sequencing was whole blood. These receptors originate from an adult who was a healthcare worker with PCR-confirmed SARS-CoV-2 infection or an uninfected control (not recorded which).

This clonotype has more than one count but fewer than ten. This rearrangement joins TRBV20-1 to TRBJ2-5; TRBD1 matches 8 bases. CDR1 is DFQATT and CDR2 is SNEGSKA in the germline V gene (reference sequence). After removal of 3 bases from V and 0 bases from J, the junction contained 3 bases not matched to a gene. CDR3 length: 14 amino acids. The CDR3 region is CSASGTGDQETQYF. The DNA of the CDR3 is TGCAGTGCTAGTGGGACAGGCGACCAAGAGACCCAGTACTTC.

The gene calls are TRBV20-1 and TRBJ2-7; D possibly matches TRBD1 or TRBD2 (5 bases each). Trimming removed 2 bases from V and 0 bases from J, with 17 bases in between. CDR3 length: 16 residues. CDR1 DFQATT and CDR2 SNEGSKA come from the germline V gene (reference sequence). CDR3 loop: CSARSLGVQLSYEQYF. CDR3 DNA: TGCAGTGCTAGATCCTTGGGGGTCCAACTCTCCTACGAGCAGTACTTC.

Comment on this clonotype: A clone one base away is much larger, so this may be a read error. The chain uses TRBV11-2 and TRBJ2-7; D assignment may be TRBD1 or TRBD2 (6 bases each). The length of the CDR3 is 15 residues. Germline values: CDR1 SGHAT, CDR2 FQNNGV. The CDR3 region has the DNA TGTGCCAGCAGCTTAGTGGTACGGGGGCCCTACGTGCAGTACTTC. It codes for CASSLVVRGPYVQYF. Full variable domain (outside the CDR3, taken from reference TRBV11-2 and TRBJ2-7): EAGVAQSPRYKIIEKRQSVAFWCNPISGHATLYWYQQILGQGPKLLIQFQNNGVVDDSQLPKDRFSAERLKGVDSTLKIQPAKLEDSAVYLCASSLVVRGPYVQYFGPGTRLTVT.

This clonotype was found many times. V is TRBV6-1 and J is TRBJ1-2; 7 bases are a match to TRBD1. This CDR3 is built from 14 residues. Trimming at V came to 3 bases and at J to 7 bases, leaving 8 bases not matched to a gene. CDR1 is MNHNS and CDR2 is SASEGT in the germline V gene. The CDR3 DNA reads TGTGCCAGCAGTGAGTTCGCAGGGGGAGCTGGCTACACCTTC. Translated: CASSEFAGGAGYTF.

This clonotype was picked up many times. CDR3 amino acids: CAILPGTALTEAFF. CDR3 bases: TGTGCCATCCTACCCGGGACAGCGCTAACTGAAGCTTTCTTT. The chain combines TRBV25-1 with TRBJ1-1; 7 bases match TRBD1. The CDR3 runs 14 residues. CDR1 MGHDK and CDR2 SYGVNS come from the germline V gene. V gave up 10 bases and J gave up 5 bases; unmatched junction bases: 13.

Ten or more counts support this clonotype. The chain is built from TRBV12-3 or TRBV12-4 and TRBJ2-7; the match to TRBD2 covers 11 bases. CDR3 size: 15 residues. V was clipped by 3 bases and J by 2 bases; unmatched bases: 3. The CDR3 coding sequence is TGTGCCAGCAGTTTTAAACTAGCGGGAGCCTACGAGCAGTACTTC. This gives the protein CASSFKLAGAYEQYF.

This clonotype was seen at least ten times. The J gene is TRBJ2-2, the V gene TRBV24-1, with D maybe TRBD1 (5 bases). The CDR3 spans 16 residues. Trimming stripped 4 bases from V and 7 bases from J, with 18 bases between. Germline values: CDR1 KGHDR, CDR2 SFDVKD. The CDR3 here is CATSDRRDPVIGELFF. The CDR3 region has the DNA TGTGCCACCAGTGACCGCAGGGATCCCGTTATCGGGGAGCTGTTTTTT.

The chain uses TRBV19 and TRBJ2-7, with TRBD1 matching over 8 bases. CDR3 length equals 15 residues. Germline-derived CDR1 and CDR2 are LNHDA and SQIVND (reference sequence). V dropped 3 bases and J dropped 3; count of bases not matched to a gene: 7. CDR3 protein: CASSIQGQGRYEQYF. Written as DNA, the CDR3 is TGTGCCAGTAGTATTCAAGGACAGGGTCGCTACGAGCAGTACTTC. The full variable domain, with the rest looked up from reference TRBV19 and TRBJ2-7, is DGGITQSPKYLFRKEGQNVTLSCEQNLNHDAMYWYRQDPGQGLRLIYYSQIVNDFQKGDIAEGYSVSREKKESFPLTVTSAQKNPTAFYLCASSIQGQGRYEQYFGPGTRLTVT.

The rearrangement joins TRBV10-3 to TRBJ2-2, with a tentative D call TRBD2 (5 bases). Trimming shortened V by 4 bases and J by 6 bases, and 12 bases separated the two germline ends. Germline V gene data show CDR1 as ENHRY and CDR2 as SYGVKD. CDR3 length: 14 residues. As DNA, the CDR3 is TGTGCCATCAGTGTTGCTAGCTCGGCCGGGGAGCTGTTTTTT. It is translated as CAISVASSAGELFF.